Listed here are 5 T cell receptor beta chains from one sample, sequenced in a study of CD8+ T cells in alopecia areata. Treatment meaning: oral pan-JAK inhibitor, 5-10 mg twice daily. The authors extracted RNA and reverse transcribed it into cDNA as the sequencing template. The method was immunoSEQ multiplex PCR; TCRdb's version includes in-frame clones alone and lacks a portion of them. The data hold about 180,000 clones, with roughly 50% observed a single time. Sequenced material: CD8+ T cells sorted from blood, taken at week 24, from a patient treated with tofacitinib. The receptors shown here come from a human donor with alopecia areata.

The chain employs TRBV7-2 and TRBJ2-7, with D possibly being TRBD2 (6 bases). Trimming pared 5 bases from V and 2 bases from J, leaving 13 bases between. Germline loops: CDR1 SGHTA, CDR2 FQGNSA. The CDR3 spans 14 residues. As DNA, the CDR3 is TGTGCCAGCAGCCCCGGGACGGGGGCCTACGAGCAGTACTTC. Translated: CASSPGTGAYEQYF. Together with reference TRBV7-2 and TRBJ2-7, the CDR3 gives the full variable domain: GAGVSQSPSNKVTEKGKDVELRCDPISGHTALYWYRQSLGQGLEFLIYFQGNSAPDKSGLPSDRFSAERTGGSVSTLTIQRTQQEDSAVYLCASSPGTGAYEQYFGPGTRLTVT.

This chain connects TRBV15 to TRBJ2-2, with 8 nucleotides matching TRBD2. J was trimmed by 5 bases and V by 6 bases; bases with no gene match: 5. From germline, CDR1 is LNHNV and CDR2 YYDKDF (reference sequence). This CDR3 is 14 amino acids long. CDR3 bases: TGTGCCACCAGGAGTAGCGGGGAAACCGGGGAGCTGTTTTTT. Encoded protein: CATRSSGETGELFF.

The CDR3 bases are TGCAGCGTTGAAACAGCTAACAGTCACGACTACGAGCAGTACTTC. Translated, it gives CSVETANSHDYEQYF. The chain has TRBV29-1 and TRBJ2-7; D is ambiguous. The CDR3 has 15 residues. Germline assignment: CDR1 SQVTM and CDR2 ANQGSEA. V was pared by 2 bases and J by 3 bases, with 17 bases between.

V and J are TRBV27 and TRBJ2-3, with a possible D match to TRBD2 (6 bases). V was pared by 2 bases and J by 0 bases, with 6 bases between. The CDR3 spans 14 residues. Germline V gives CDR1 MNHEY, CDR2 SMNVEV (reference sequence). This CDR3 is CASSLAGSTDTQYF. The CDR3 coding sequence is TGTGCCAGCAGTTTAGCGGGGAGCACAGATACGCAGTATTTT.

This clone appeared a few times. This chain joins TRBV4-1 and TRBJ1-2, with D possibly being TRBD1 (5 bases). CDR1 and CDR2 (germline): MGHRA, YSYEKL. The CDR3 runs 15 residues. The V end lost 0 bases, the J end lost 0 bases, and 8 bases lay between the germline ends. CDR3 amino acids: CASSQEGGANYGYTF. The DNA of the CDR3 is TGCGCCAGCAGCCAAGAGGGAGGGGCTAACTATGGCTACACCTTC.